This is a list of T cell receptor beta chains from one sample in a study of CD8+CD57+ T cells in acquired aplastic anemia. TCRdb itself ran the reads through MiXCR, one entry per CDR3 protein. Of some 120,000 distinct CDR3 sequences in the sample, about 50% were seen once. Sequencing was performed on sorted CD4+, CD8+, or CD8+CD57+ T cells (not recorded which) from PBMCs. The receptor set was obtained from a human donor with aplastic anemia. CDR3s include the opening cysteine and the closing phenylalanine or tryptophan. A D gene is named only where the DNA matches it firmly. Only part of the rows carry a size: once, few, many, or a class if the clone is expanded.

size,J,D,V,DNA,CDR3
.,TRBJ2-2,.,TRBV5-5,TGTGCCAGCAGCCTAGGCCCGAACACCGGGGAGCTGTTTTTT,CASSLGPNTGELFF
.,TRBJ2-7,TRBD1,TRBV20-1,TGCAGTGCTCGAGGGACAGGGGGCTACGAGCAGCACTTC,CSARGTGGYEQHF
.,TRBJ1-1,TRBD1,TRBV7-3,TGTGCCAGCAGCTACGGACAGGGTGACACTGAAGCTTTCTTT,CASSYGQGDTEAFF
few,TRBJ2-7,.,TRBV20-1,TGCAGTGCCGTCTCGCCCTCGAGGGCCAAGGTCGAGCAGTACTTC,CSAVSPSRAKVEQYF
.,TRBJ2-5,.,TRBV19,TGTGCCACCTCGACAGTTCAAGAGACCCAGTACTTC,CATSTVQETQYF
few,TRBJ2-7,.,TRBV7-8,TGTGCCAGCAGCCTCGGGACCCCAGGCTACGAGCAGTACTTC,CASSLGTPGYEQYF
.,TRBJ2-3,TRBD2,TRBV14,TGTGCCAGCAGCCCCCCTTCGGGGGGAAGGGGCTTCACAGATACGCAGTATTTT,CASSPPSGGRGFTDTQYF
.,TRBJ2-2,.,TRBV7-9,TGTGCCAGCAGCTTAGATCTTGGCGGGGAGCTGTTTTTT,CASSLDLGGELFF
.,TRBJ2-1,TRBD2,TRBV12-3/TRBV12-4,TGTGCCAGCAGCTCTTCACTAGCGGTGACCTCCTACAATGAGCAGTTCTTC,CASSSSLAVTSYNEQFF
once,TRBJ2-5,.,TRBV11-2,TGTGCCAGCAGCTTATTTGCGGGGAACCAAGAGACCCAGTACTTC,CASSLFAGNQETQYF
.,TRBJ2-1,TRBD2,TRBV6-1,TGTGCCAGCAGTGAAGCAGGGACTAGCCTCCACAATGAGCAGTTCTTC,CASSEAGTSLHNEQFF
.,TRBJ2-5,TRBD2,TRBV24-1,TGTGCCACCAGCCCGCGGGGGCAAGAGACCCAGTACTTC,CATSPRGQETQYF
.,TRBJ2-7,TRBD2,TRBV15,TGTGCCACCAGCAGAGACCGGGGGGGGGCCTACGAGCAGTACTTC,CATSRDRGGAYEQYF
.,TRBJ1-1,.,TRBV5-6,TGTGCCAGCAGCTTGTACGCGGCAGGGCTTATGAACACTGAAGCTTTCTTT,CASSLYAAGLMNTEAFF
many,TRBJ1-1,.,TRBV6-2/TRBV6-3,TGTGCCAGCAGTTACCGGGGCCGAGCCACTGAAGCTTTCTTT,CASSYRGRATEAFF
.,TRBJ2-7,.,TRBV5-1,TGCGCCAGCAGCTTGCGACTAGAACTCGACGAGCAGTACTTC,CASSLRLELDEQYF
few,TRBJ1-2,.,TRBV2,TGTGCCAGCAGTGAGGGGGAAAGGAGTGGCTACACCTTC,CASSEGERSGYTF
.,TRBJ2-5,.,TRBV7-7,TGTGCTAGCAGCTTAGGACGGTCCCAAGAGACCCAGTACTTC,CASSLGRSQETQYF
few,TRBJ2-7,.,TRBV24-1,TGTGCCACCAGTGACCCCCGGGGCAAGGAGCAGTACTTC,CATSDPRGKEQYF
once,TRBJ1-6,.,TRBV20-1,TGCAGTGCTAGAGATCAAAGGAGCTCCTATAATTCACCCCTCCACTTT,CSARDQRSSYNSPLHF
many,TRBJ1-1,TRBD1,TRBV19,TGTGCCAGTAGTCTACAGGGGGCGAACACTGAAGCTTTCTTT,CASSLQGANTEAFF
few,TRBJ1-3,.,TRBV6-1,TGTGCCAGCAGGCCCTCGCTAGGCGGAAACACCATATATTTT,CASRPSLGGNTIYF
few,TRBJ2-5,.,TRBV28,TGTGCCAGCGCCTGGAGGAGGGCCGAGACCCAGTACTTC,CASAWRRAETQYF
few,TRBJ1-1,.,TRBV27,TGTGCCAGCAGTTTATCCATGTGGGCGACTGAAGCTTTCTTT,CASSLSMWATEAFF
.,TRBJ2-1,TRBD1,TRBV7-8,TGTGCCAGCAGTTGGGACAGATACAATGAGCAGTTCTTC,CASSWDRYNEQFF
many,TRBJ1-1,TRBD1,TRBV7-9,TGTGCCAGCAGCGGAGCAGGGGGTAGGGGCACTGAAGCTTTCTTT,CASSGAGGRGTEAFF
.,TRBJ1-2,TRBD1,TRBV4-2,TGTGCCAGCAGCACCACCACAGGGGGCGAGAAAGGCTACACCTTC,CASSTTTGGEKGYTF
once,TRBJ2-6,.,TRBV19,TGTGCCAGTAGTATGGCCCCTGGGGCCAACGTCCTGACTTTC,CASSMAPGANVLTF
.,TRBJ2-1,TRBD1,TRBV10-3,TGTGCCATCAGTGGGGCGGACAGGGTGGTCAATGAGCAGTTCTTC,CAISGADRVVNEQFF
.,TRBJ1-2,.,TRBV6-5,TGTGCCAGCAGTTACTCGGGGGGACGCTATGGCTACACCTTC,CASSYSGGRYGYTF
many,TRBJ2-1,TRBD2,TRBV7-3,TGTGCCAGCAGCTCAGCGGGGGGGTACTATGAGCAGTTCTTC,CASSSAGGYYEQFF
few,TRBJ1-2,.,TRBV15,TGTGCCACCAGCAGGGATTCCAGGGCTGGCTACACCTTC,CATSRDSRAGYTF
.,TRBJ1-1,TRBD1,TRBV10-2,TGCGCCAGCAGCGACAGGGATTACACTGAAGCTTTCTTT,CASSDRDYTEAFF
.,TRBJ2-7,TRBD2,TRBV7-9,TGTGCCAGCAGCTTTACTAGCGACTACGAGCAGTACTTC,CASSFTSDYEQYF
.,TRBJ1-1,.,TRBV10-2,TGCGGCAGCAGTGAAAGACTCTGGGGCACTGAAGCTTTCTTT,CGSSERLWGTEAFF
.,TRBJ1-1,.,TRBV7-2,TGTGCCAGCAGCTTGATTGGGGGTGTAACAGACGGGGCTTTCTTT,CASSLIGGVTDGAFF
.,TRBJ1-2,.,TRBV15,TGTGCCACCAGCAGGGACAGCCTTAACTATGGCTACACCTTC,CATSRDSLNYGYTF
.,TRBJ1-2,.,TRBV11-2,TGTGCCAGCAGCTTAGATTGGAGGGGTGCCTATGGCTACACCTTC,CASSLDWRGAYGYTF
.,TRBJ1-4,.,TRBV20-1,TGCAGTGCTAGTGGGGAGGGGGGTGTTTCGAATGAAAAACTGTTTTTT,CSASGEGGVSNEKLFF
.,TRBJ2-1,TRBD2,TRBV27,TGTGCCAGCAGTTTATCGGTATATATGGCGGGAGGGCAAAGCGATGAGCAGTTCTTC,CASSLSVYMAGGQSDEQFF
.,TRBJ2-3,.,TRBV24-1,TGTGCCACCAGTGAGGCAGGGTACGCAGATACGCAGTATTTT,CATSEAGYADTQYF
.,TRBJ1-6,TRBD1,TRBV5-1,TGCGCCAGCAGCTTGGACAGGGGGAGGTCACCCCTCCACTTT,CASSLDRGRSPLHF
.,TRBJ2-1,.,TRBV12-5,TGTGCTAGTGGTTTTGTTGTCGGGCAGGACTCCTACAATGAGCAGTTCTTC,CASGFVVGQDSYNEQFF
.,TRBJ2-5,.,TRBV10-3,TGTGCCAGCAGTGAAGCGGAAAGAGGACGGAGCACCCAGTACTTC,CASSEAERGRSTQYF
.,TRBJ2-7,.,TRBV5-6,TGTGCCAGCAGCTACAGAGTAAGCTCCTACGAGCAGTACTTC,CASSYRVSSYEQYF
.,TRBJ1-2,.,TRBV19,TGTGCCAGTAGTATAGCGGTCGGAGGGGGTAGTGGCTACACCTTC,CASSIAVGGGSGYTF
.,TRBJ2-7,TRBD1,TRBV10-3,TGTGCCAGCAGTCCCCGGGACAGGGGGTACAATGAGCAGTACTTC,CASSPRDRGYNEQYF
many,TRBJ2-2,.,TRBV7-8,TGTGCCAGCAGCACAGGACATCCGAACACCGGGGAGCTGTTTTTT,CASSTGHPNTGELFF
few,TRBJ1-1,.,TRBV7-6,TGTGCCAGCAGCTCAGCAACCGGCCCTCATGAAGCTTTCTTT,CASSSATGPHEAFF
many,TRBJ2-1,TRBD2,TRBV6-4,TGTGCCAGCAGTGACAGCGGGGGGGCCTACAATGAGCAGTTCTTC,CASSDSGGAYNEQFF
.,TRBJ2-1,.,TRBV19,TGTGCCAGTAGTATCATGTACAATGAGCAGTTCTTC,CASSIMYNEQFF
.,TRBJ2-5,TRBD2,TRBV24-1,TGTGCCACCAGTGATTTCGCGGGGGGTTCGGAGACCCAGTACTTC,CATSDFAGGSETQYF